This TCR beta chain was recorded in a study of blood T cells in healthy people across ages. Study context: About one barcoded beta molecule per two T cells was the capture yield of template switching.

Alongside a J-beta primer mix, a sample-barcoded 5' primer served in a second PCR lasting roughly 6 to 11 cycles. TCRdb ran MiXCR on the 5' RACE reads and lists one entry per CDR3 protein. The table has 1.4 million to 1.5 million distinct CDR3 sequences, roughly 40% seen once. Study-wide findings and caveats: Across the age range, TCR beta diversity per million T cells fell in a roughly linear way. PBMCs went unsorted, and a conclusive naive versus antigen-experienced comparison was therefore prevented.

The sample holds many counts of this clonotype. Its target is unknown. V was pared by 5 bases and J by 2 bases, with 9 bases between. CDR3 size: 13 residues. Germline V gives CDR1 KGHSH, CDR2 LQKENI. There were at least 5 micrograms of total RNA extracted from every sample. The chain recombines TRBV18 with TRBJ2-5, with D maybe TRBD1 (6 bases). The receptor was isolated from a woman between 18 and 30 years old in good health. Specimen: blood. DNA for the CDR3: TGTGCCAGCTCATCCGGACAGCAAGAGACCCAGTACTTC. Its translation is CASSSGQQETQYF.